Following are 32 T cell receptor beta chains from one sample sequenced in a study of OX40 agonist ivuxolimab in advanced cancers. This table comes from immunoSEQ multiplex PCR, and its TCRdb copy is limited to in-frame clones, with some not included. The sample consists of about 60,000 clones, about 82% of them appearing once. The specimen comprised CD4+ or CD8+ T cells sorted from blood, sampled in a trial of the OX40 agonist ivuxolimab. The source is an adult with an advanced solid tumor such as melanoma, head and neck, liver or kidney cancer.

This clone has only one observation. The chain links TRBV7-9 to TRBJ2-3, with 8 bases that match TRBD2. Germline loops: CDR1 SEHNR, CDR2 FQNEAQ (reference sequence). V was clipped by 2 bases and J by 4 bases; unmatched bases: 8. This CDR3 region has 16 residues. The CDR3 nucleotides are TGTGCCAGCAGCTTAACTTTAGCGGGGATGGCAGATACGCAGTATTTT. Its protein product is CASSLTLAGMADTQYF.

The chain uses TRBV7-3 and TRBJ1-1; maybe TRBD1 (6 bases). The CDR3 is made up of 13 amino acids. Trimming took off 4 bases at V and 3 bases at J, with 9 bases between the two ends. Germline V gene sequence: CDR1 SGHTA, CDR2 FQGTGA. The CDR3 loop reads CASSSGADTEAFF. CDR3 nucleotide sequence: TGTGCCAGCAGCTCGGGGGCGGACACTGAAGCTTTCTTT.

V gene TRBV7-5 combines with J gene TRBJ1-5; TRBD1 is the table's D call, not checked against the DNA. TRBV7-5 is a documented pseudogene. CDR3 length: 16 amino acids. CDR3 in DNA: TGTGTCAGAAGCTTAGCGCTGGTCAGATCTTCTCAGCCCCAGCATTTT. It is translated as CVRSLALVRSSQPQHF.

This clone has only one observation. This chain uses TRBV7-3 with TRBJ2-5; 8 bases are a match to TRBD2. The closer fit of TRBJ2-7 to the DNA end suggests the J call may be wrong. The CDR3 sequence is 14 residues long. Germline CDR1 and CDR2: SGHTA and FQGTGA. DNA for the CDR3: TGTGCCAGCAGCCCGAGCGGGAGCCCCTACGAGCAGTACTTC. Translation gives CASSPSGSPYEQYF.

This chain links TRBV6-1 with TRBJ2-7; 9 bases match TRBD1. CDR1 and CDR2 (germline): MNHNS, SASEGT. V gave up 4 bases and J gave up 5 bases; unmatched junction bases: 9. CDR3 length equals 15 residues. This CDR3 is CASSVRTGERDEQYF. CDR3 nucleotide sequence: TGTGCCAGCAGTGTTCGGACAGGGGAGAGGGACGAGCAGTACTTC.

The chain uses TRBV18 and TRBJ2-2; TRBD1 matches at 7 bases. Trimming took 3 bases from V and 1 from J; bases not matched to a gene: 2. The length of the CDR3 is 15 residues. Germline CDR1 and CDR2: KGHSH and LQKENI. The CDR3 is CASSPGQLNTGELFF. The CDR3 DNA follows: TGTGCCAGCTCACCGGGACAGCTGAACACCGGGGAGCTGTTTTTT. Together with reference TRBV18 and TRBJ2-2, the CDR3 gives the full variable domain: NAGVMQNPRHLVRRRGQEARLRCSPMKGHSHVYWYRQLPEEGLKFMVYLQKENIIDESGMPKERFSAEFPKEGPSILRIQQVVRGDSAAYFCASSPGQLNTGELFFGEGSRLTVL.

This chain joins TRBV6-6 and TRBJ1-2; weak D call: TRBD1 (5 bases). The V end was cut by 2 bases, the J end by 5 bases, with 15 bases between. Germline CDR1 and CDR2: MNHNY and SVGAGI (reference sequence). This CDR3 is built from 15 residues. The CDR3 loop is CASSYDTNRIYGYTF. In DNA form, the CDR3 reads TGTGCCAGCAGTTACGATACTAACAGGATTTATGGCTACACCTTC.

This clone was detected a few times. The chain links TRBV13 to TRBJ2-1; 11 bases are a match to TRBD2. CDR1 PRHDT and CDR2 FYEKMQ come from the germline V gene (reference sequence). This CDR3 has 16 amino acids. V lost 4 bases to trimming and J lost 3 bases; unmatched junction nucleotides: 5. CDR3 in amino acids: CASSSTSGRVYNEQFF. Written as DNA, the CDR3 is TGTGCCAGCAGCTCCACTAGCGGGAGAGTCTACAATGAGCAGTTCTTC.

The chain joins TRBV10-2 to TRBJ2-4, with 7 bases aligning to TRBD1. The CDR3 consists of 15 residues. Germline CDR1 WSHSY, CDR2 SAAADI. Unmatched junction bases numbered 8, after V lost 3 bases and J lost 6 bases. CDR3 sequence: CASSDLTGTINIQYF. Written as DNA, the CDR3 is TGCGCCAGCAGTGACCTGACAGGGACGATAAACATTCAGTACTTC.

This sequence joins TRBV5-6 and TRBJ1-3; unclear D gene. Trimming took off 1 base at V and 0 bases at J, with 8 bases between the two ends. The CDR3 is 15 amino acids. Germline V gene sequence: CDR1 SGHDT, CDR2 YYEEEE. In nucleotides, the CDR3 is TGTGCCAGCAGCTTGTGGTCGGACTCTGGAAACACCATATATTTT. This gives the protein CASSLWSDSGNTIYF.

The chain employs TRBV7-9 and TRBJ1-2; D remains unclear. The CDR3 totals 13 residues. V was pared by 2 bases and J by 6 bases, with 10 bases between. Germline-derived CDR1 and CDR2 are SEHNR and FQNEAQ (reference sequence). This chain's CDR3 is CASSLMGEDGYTF. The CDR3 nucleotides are TGTGCCAGCAGCTTAATGGGAGAGGATGGCTACACCTTC.

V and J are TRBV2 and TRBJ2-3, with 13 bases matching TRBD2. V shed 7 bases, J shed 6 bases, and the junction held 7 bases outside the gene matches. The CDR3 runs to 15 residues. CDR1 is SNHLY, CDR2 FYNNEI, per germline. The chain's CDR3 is CASTPLAGGFDTQYF. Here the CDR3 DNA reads TGTGCCAGCACCCCACTAGCGGGAGGGTTCGATACGCAGTATTTT.

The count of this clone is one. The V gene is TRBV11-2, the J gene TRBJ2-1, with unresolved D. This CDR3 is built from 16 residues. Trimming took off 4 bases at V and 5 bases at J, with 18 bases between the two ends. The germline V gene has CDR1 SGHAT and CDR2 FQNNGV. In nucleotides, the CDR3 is TGTGCCAGCAGCTCAAGATTGTTAGGGTCTAACAATGAGCAGTTCTTC. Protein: CASSSRLLGSNNEQFF.

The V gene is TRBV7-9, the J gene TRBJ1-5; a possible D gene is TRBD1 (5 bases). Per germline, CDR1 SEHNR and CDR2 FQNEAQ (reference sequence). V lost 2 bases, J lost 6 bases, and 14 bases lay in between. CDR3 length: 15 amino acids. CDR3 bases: TGTGCCAGCAGCTTATTTCCCGGGGCGTCTCAGCCCCAGCATTTT. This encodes CASSLFPGASQPQHF.

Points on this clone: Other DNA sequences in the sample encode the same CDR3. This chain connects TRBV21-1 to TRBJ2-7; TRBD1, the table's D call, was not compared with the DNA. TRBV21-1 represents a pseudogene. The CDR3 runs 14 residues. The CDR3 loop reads CASSLGQGIYEQYF. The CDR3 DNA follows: TGTGCCAGCAGCTTGGGACAGGGGATCTACGAGCAGTACTTC.

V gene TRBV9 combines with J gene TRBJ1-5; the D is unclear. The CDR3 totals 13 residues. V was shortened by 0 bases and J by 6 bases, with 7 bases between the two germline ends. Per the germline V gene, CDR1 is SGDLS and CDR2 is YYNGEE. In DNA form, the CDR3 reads TGTGCCAGCAGCGTAGATGGGTTTCAGCCCCAGCATTTT. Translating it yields CASSVDGFQPQHF.

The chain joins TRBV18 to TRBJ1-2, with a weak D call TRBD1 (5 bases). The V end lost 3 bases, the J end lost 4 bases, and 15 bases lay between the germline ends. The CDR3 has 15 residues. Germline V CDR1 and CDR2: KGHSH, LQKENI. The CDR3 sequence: CASSPDSGGTYGYTF. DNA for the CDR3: TGTGCCAGCTCACCCGACAGCGGTGGGACCTATGGCTACACCTTC.

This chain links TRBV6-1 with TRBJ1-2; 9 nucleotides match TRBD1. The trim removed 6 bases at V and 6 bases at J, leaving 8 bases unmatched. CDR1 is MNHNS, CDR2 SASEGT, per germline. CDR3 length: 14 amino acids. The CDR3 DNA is TGTGCCAGCAGGGATACAGGGGGCGTGGATGGCTACACCTTC. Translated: CASRDTGGVDGYTF.

CDR3 DNA: TGTGCCAGCAGTGAATGGGGTGGGCAATCTCTTAAAACTGAAGCTTTCTTT. This sequence encodes CASSEWGGQSLKTEAFF. V and J are TRBV6-1 and TRBJ1-1; D is ambiguous. The V end lost 2 bases, the J end lost 5 bases, and 21 bases lay between the germline ends. This CDR3 region has 17 residues. Germline CDR1 and CDR2: MNHNS and SASEGT.

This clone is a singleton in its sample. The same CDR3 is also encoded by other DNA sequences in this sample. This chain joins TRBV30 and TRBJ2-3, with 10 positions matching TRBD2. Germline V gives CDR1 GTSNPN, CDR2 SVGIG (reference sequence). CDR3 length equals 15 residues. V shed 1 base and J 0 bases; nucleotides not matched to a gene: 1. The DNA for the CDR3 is TGTGCCTGGAGTGCACTAGCGGGGAGCACAGATACGCAGTATTTT. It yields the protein CAWSALAGSTDTQYF.

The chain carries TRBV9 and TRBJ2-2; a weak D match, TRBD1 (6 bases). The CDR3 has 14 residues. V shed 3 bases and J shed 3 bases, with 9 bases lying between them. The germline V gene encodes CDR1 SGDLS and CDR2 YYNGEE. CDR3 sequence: CASSANRDTGELFF. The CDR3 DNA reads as TGTGCCAGCAGCGCCAACAGGGACACCGGGGAGCTGTTTTTT.

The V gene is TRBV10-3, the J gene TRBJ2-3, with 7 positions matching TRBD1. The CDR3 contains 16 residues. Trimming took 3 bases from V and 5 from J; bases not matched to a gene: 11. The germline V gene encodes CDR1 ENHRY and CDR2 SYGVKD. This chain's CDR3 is CAISDTNWDRKDTQYF. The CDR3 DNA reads TGTGCCATCAGTGATACGAACTGGGACAGAAAAGATACGCAGTATTTT.

The CDR3 loop reads CASSKTVDRLGINNEQFF. The DNA of the CDR3 is TGTGCCAGCAGCAAAACCGTGGACAGGCTGGGGATTAACAATGAGCAGTTCTTC. The rearrangement uses TRBV7-3 and TRBJ2-1; 7 nucleotides align to TRBD1. Trimming at V came to 5 bases and at J to 5 bases, leaving 18 bases not matched to a gene. This CDR3 has 18 amino acids. CDR1 is SGHTA, CDR2 FQGTGA, per germline.

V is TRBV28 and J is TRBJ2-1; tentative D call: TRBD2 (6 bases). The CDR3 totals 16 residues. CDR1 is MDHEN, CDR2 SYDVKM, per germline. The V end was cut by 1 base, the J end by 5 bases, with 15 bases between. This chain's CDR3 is CASSLSGVGPHNEQFF. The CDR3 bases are TGTGCCAGCAGTTTATCGGGGGTAGGACCCCACAATGAGCAGTTCTTC.

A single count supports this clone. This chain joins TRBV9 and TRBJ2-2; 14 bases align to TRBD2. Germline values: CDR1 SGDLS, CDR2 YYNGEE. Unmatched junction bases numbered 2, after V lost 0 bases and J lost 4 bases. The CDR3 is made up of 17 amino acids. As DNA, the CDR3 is TGTGCCAGCAGCGTAGTGACTAGCGGGAGGGGCACCGGGGAGCTGTTTTTT. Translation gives CASSVVTSGRGTGELFF. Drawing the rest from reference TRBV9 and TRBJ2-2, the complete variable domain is DSGVTQTPKHLITATGQRVTLRCSPRSGDLSVYWYQQSLDQGLQFLIQYYNGEERAKGNILERFSAQQFPDLHSELNLSSLELGDSALYFCASSVVTSGRGTGELFFGEGSRLTVL.

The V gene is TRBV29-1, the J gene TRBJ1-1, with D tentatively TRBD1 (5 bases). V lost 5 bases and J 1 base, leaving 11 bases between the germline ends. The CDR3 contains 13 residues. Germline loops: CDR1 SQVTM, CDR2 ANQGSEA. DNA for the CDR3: TGCAGCGTTTTAGGGGTCGCGAACACTGAAGCTTTCTTT. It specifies CSVLGVANTEAFF.

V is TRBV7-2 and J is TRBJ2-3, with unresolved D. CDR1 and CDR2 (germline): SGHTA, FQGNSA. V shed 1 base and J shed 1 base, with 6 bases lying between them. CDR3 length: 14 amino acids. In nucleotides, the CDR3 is TGTGCCAGCAGCTTAGGACCGCGCACAGATACGCAGTATTTT. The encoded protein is CASSLGPRTDTQYF.

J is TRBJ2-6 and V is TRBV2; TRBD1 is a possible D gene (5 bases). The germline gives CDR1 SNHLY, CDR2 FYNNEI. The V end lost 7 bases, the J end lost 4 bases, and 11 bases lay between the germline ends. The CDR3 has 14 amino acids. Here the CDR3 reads CASTRGQGANVLTF. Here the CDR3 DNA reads TGTGCCAGCACAAGGGGTCAGGGGGCCAACGTCCTGACTTTC.

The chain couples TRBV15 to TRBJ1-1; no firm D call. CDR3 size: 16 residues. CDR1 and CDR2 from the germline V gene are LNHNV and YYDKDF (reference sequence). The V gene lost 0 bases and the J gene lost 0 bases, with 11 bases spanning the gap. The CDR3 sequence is CATSRDRRKLNTEAFF. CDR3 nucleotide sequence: TGTGCCACCAGCAGAGATCGGAGAAAACTGAACACTGAAGCTTTCTTT.

CDR3 region: CASSYWEEQYF. CDR3 bases: TGTGCCAGCAGTTACTGGGAAGAGCAGTACTTC. This sequence joins TRBV6-5 and TRBJ2-7, with no clear D. Germline V gene data show CDR1 as MNHEY and CDR2 as SVGAGI. V lost 1 base to trimming and J lost 7 bases, with 5 bases between them. The CDR3 loop spans 11 amino acids.

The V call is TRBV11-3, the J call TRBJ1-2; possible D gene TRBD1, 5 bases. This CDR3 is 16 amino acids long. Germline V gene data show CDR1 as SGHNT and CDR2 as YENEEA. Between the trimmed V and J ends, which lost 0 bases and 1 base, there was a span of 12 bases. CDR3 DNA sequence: TGTGCCAGCAGCTTAGAAGGCTGGGGCGTTAACTATGGCTACACCTTC. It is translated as CASSLEGWGVNYGYTF. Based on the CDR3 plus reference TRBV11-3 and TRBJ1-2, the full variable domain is EAGVVQSPRYKIIEKKQPVAFWCNPISGHNTLYWYLQNLGQGPELLIRYENEEAVDDSQLPKDRFSAERLKGVDSTLKIQPAELGDSAVYLCASSLEGWGVNYGYTFGSGTRLTVV.

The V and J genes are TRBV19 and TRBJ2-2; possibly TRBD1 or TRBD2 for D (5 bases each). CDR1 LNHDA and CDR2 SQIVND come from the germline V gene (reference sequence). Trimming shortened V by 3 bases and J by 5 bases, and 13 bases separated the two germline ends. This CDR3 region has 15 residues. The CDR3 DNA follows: TGTGCCAGTAGTATCAGATGGGGGAGTACCGGGGAGCTGTTTTTT. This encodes CASSIRWGSTGELFF.